This TCR beta chain came from a study of blood T cell repertoires in COVID-19. Study at large: The cDNA or gDNA used as material had been derived from T cells, B-cell-depleted T cells, or PBMCs.

Germline V lookup: CDR1 SGHNT, CDR2 YYREEE (reference sequence). CDR3 length: 14 amino acids. Between the trimmed V and J ends, which lost 5 bases and 4 bases, there was a span of 13 bases. Authors' methods: Quantification of nucleated cells was approximated via reference gene primer amplification. Some clones are missing from TCRdb's copy, which holds only in-frame ones; the method was immunoSEQ multiplex PCR. V, J and clone size are taken as reported in that table, and D and trimming were inferred from the DNA itself. The profile covers roughly 360,000 clones, with 80% to 85% appearing a single time and about 5% taken by the ten largest.

The genes are TRBV5-4 and TRBJ1-5; possibly TRBD1 for D (6 bases). Specimen: PBMCs or T cells enriched from blood (not recorded which). This receptor was identified in a woman in her forties or fifties who had recovered from COVID-19. CDR3 amino acids: CASSSQGSNQPQHF. CDR3 DNA: TGTGCCAGCAGTTCACAGGGTAGTAATCAGCCCCAGCATTTT. Filled out from reference TRBV5-4 and TRBJ1-5, the complete variable domain reads ETGVTQSPTHLIKTRGQQVTLRCSSQSGHNTVSWYQQALGQGPQFIFQYYREEENGRGNFPPRFSGLQFPNYSSELNVNALELDDSALYLCASSSQGSNQPQHFGDGTRLSIL.